A selection of T cell receptor beta chains follows, all from one sample in a study of monozygotic twins with inflammatory bowel disease. TCRdb reprocessed the 5' RACE reads and keeps a single row for each CDR3 protein, giving no DNA. In all, the sample yields 93,000 or so distinct CDR3 sequences. The sample taken for sequencing was blood. All receptors come from a human donor with ulcerative colitis or Crohn's disease, or a healthy co-twin of an affected twin (not recorded which). Both conserved end residues are part of each CDR3.

cdr3_aa j_call v_call
CASSYSGMGEKNIQYF TRBJ2-4 TRBV6-2/TRBV6-3
CASGVPVREQYF TRBJ2-7 TRBV28
CASSPGLTGTGGEQYF TRBJ2-7 TRBV5-1
CASSSGTSGGTYEQYF TRBJ2-7 TRBV6-1
CASSPDGNYGYTF TRBJ1-2 TRBV18
CASSQDPGGLLYNEQFF TRBJ2-1 TRBV3-1
CASSDFAIVWHF TRBJ1-5 TRBV2
CASRPGGWSTEAFF TRBJ1-1 TRBV12-3/TRBV12-4
CASSVAKAGREETQYF TRBJ2-5 TRBV9
CSAPDQFYEQYF TRBJ2-7 TRBV20-1
CASSSPERSSGETQYF TRBJ2-5 TRBV4-2
CSATPTSGRLYEQYF TRBJ2-7 TRBV20-1
CASTSGTDSYEQYF TRBJ2-7 TRBV7-9
CAAGYVTDTQYF TRBJ2-3 TRBV28
CASTGAGNTIYF TRBJ1-3 TRBV6-5
CASSLTDGQPQHF TRBJ1-5 TRBV18
CASMGPGNTIYF TRBJ1-3 TRBV14
CASTDLLGQETQYF TRBJ2-5 TRBV5-1